This TCR beta chain was retrieved from a study of radiotherapy plus CTLA-4 blockade in lung cancer. Focal radiation with ipilimumab CTLA-4 blockade was given to patients with chemo-refractory metastatic non-small-cell lung cancer. The study, taken as a whole, reports: Per reports, early blood T cell clone dynamics, plus interferon-beta, forecast response most strongly. After radiotherapy and ipilimumab, tumor-derived clones expanded in peripheral blood.

Remarks on this clone: Antigen unknown.

The V and J ends lost 4 bases and 7 bases, in that order; junction bases with no gene match: 3. Per germline, CDR1 SGHTA and CDR2 FQGTGA. There are 13 residues in the CDR3. Produced via immunoSEQ multiplex PCR; TCRdb's table is partial and in-frame only. The repertoire has tens of thousands of clones, approximately 80% of them found once; the top ten carry 2.4%. Sequencing used peripheral blood, obtained from a patient treated with radiotherapy plus ipilimumab. The TCR originated in a human donor with non-small cell lung cancer whose response to radiotherapy plus ipilimumab could not be evaluated. This chain uses TRBV7-3 with TRBJ2-1; 8 nucleotides agree with TRBD2. This CDR3 reads CASSSSGRNEQFF. In DNA form, the CDR3 reads TGTGCCAGCAGCTCTAGCGGGCGGAATGAGCAGTTCTTC.